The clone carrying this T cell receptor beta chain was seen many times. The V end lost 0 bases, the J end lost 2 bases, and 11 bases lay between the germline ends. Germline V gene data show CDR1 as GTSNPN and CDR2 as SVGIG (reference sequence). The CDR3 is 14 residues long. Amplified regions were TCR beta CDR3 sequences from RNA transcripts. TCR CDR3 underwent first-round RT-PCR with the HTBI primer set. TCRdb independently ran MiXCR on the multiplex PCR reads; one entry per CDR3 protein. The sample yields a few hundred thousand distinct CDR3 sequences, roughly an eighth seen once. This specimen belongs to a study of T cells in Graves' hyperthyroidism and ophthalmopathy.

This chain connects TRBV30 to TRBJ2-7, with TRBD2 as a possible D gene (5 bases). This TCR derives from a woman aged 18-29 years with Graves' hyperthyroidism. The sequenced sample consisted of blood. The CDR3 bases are TGTGCCTGGAGTGTACCCGGGATGACCTACGAGCAGTACTTC. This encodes CAWSVPGMTYEQYF.